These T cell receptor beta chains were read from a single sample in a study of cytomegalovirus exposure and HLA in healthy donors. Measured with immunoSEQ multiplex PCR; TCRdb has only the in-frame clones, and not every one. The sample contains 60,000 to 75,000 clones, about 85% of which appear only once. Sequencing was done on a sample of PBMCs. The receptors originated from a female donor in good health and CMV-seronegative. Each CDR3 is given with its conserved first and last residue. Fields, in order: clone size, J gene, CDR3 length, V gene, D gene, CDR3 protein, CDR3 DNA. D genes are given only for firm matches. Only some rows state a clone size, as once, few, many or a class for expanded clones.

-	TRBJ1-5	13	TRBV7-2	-	CASSLAARQPQHF	TGTGCCAGCAGCTTAGCAGCTCGTCAGCCCCAGCATTTT
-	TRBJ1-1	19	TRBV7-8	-	CASSLALTGSPSMNTEAFF	TGTGCCAGCAGCTTAGCGCTTACAGGGTCTCCATCCATGAACACTGAAGCTTTCTTT
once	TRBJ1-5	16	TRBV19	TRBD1	CASSTTDRGNLQPQHF	TGTGCCAGTAGTACCACGGACAGGGGCAACCTACAGCCCCAGCATTTT
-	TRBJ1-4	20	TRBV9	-	CASSVAPKRQGYTTNEKLFF	TGTGCCAGCAGCGTAGCTCCCAAAAGGCAGGGCTATACAACTAATGAAAAACTGTTTTTT
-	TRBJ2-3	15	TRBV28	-	CASSLVQGGQDTQYF	TGTGCCAGCAGTTTAGTTCAGGGTGGTCAAGATACGCAGTATTTT
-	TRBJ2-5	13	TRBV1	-	CTSSRDFQETQYF	TGCACCAGCAGCCGGGACTTCCAAGAGACCCAGTACTTC
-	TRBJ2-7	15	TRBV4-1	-	CASSQAGTRGIGQYF	TGCGCCAGCAGCCAAGCCGGGACACGAGGGATAGGGCAGTACTTC
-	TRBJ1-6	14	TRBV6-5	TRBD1	CASSYDRDRGTLHF	TGTGCCAGCAGTTACGACCGGGACAGGGGGACCCTCCACTTT
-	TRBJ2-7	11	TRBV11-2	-	CASSLGIEQYF	TGTGCCAGCAGCCTCGGGATCGAGCAGTACTTC
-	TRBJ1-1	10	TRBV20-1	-	CSAFNTEAFF	TGCAGTGCCTTTAACACTGAAGCTTTCTTT
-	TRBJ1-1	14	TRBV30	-	CAWRARTGNTEAFF	TGTGCCTGGAGGGCGAGGACTGGTAACACTGAAGCTTTCTTT
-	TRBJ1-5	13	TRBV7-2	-	CASSPQGNQPQHF	TGTGCCAGCAGCCCACAGGGCAATCAGCCCCAGCATTTT
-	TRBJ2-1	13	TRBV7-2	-	CASSFLSRNEQFF	TGTGCCAGCAGCTTCCTTTCCCGGAATGAGCAGTTCTTC
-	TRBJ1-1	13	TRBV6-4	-	CASSGGLSTEAFF	TGTGCCAGCAGTGGGGGCCTGAGTACTGAAGCTTTCTTT
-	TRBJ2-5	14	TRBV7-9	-	CASSLDHNGAPQYF	TGTGCCAGCAGCTTAGATCATAACGGTGCGCCCCAGTACTTC
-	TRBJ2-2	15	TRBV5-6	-	CASSLVRRNTGELFF	TGTGCCAGCAGCTTGGTTCGCAGAAACACCGGGGAGCTGTTTTTT
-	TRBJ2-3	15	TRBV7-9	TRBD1	CASSLPTGATDTQYF	TGTGCCAGCAGCTTACCGACAGGGGCTACAGATACGCAGTATTTT
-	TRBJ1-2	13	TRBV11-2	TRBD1	CASSRQGTYGYTF	TGTGCCAGCAGCCGACAGGGGACCTATGGCTACACCTTC
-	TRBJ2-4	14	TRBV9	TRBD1	CASSVGQGVHIQYF	TGTGCCAGCAGCGTAGGCCAGGGGGTACACATTCAGTACTTC
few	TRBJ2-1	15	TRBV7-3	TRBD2	CASSDVAGKYNEQFF	TGTGCCAGCAGCGACGTAGCGGGAAAATACAATGAGCAGTTCTTC
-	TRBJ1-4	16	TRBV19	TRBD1	CASSIDGTATNEKLFF	TGTGCCAGTAGTATAGACGGGACAGCAACTAATGAAAAACTGTTTTTT
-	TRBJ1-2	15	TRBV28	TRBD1	CASSTPGQNNYGYTF	TGTGCCAGCAGTACACCGGGACAGAATAACTATGGCTACACCTTC
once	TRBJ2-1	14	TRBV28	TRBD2	CASRGTSGYNEQFF	TGTGCCAGCAGGGGGACTAGCGGTTACAATGAGCAGTTCTTC
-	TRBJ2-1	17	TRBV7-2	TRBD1	CASSLIFVGTGGNEQFF	TGTGCCAGCAGCTTAATTTTTGTTGGGACAGGGGGCAATGAGCAGTTCTTC
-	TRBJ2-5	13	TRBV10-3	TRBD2	CATTGLGAETQYF	TGTGCCACCACGGGACTAGGGGCTGAGACCCAGTACTTC
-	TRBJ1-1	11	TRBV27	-	CASIQSREAFF	TGTGCCAGCATACAGAGCCGTGAAGCTTTCTTT